Below, one T cell receptor beta chain is given with its context. Primers included in the PCR were 60 Vbeta and 13 Jbeta primers. The data were produced by immunoSEQ multiplex PCR, yet TCRdb's version contains in-frame clones alone and is incomplete. Of 100,000 to 130,000 clones listed, 65% to 80% were seen once; the top ten hold approximately 4.5%. The record originates from a study of cytomegalovirus exposure and HLA in healthy donors. This CDR3 spans 13 amino acids. CDR1 is KGHSH and CDR2 is LQKENI in the germline V gene. V was trimmed by 4 bases and J by 6 bases, leaving 12 bases between them. This chain connects TRBV18 to TRBJ1-2; possible D gene TRBD1, 6 bases. Sequenced: PBMCs. The clonotype originates from a male donor in good health and CMV-seronegative. The CDR3 loop reads CASSRGQDDGYTF. The CDR3 nucleotides are TGTGCCAGCTCACGGGGACAAGACGATGGCTACACCTTC.